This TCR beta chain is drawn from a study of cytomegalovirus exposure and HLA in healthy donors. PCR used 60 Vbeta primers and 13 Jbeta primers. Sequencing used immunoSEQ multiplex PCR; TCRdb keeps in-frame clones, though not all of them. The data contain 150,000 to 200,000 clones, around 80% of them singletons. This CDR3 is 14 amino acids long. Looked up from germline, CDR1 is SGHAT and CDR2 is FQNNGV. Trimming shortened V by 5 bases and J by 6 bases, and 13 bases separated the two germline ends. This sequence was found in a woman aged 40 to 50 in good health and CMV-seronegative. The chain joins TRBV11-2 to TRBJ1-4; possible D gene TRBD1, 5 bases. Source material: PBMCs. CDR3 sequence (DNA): TGTGCCAGCAGCCTAGGACGGGGGTATGAAAAACTGTTTTTT. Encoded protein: CASSLGRGYEKLFF.